The rows below give T cell receptor beta chains drawn from one sample of a study of shared clonotypes between healthy human individuals. Clones were read by immunoSEQ multiplex PCR, and TCRdb kept only the in-frame ones, dropping some. The profile shows under 1,100,000 clones, around 78% of them singletons. Specimen: memory CD4+ T cells from PBMCs. All receptors come from a man aged 18 to 29 in good health. Some clones in this sample may be carry-over from other donors' samples. CDR3s include the opening cysteine and the closing phenylalanine or tryptophan. D genes are given only for firm matches. Clone sizes are given selectively: once, few, many, or a class where the clone is expanded.

CASVRARGVGAFF TGTGCCAGCGTTAGGGCTAGGGGGGTAGGGGCTTTCTTT TRBV6-1 - TRBJ1-1 -
CASSSSGTSTDTQYF TGCGCCAGCAGCTCTAGCGGGACTAGCACAGATACGCAGTATTTT TRBV5-1 TRBD2 TRBJ2-3 -
CASSPRKDNSGQYF TGTGCCAGCAGCCCGAGGAAGGACAATTCGGGGCAGTACTTC TRBV4-2 - TRBJ2-7 many
CSVFRQGVEQYF TGCAGCGTTTTCCGACAGGGCGTCGAGCAGTACTTC TRBV29-1 TRBD1 TRBJ2-7 -
CASSADSGGEQFF TGTGCCAGCAGCGCGGATTCGGGCGGTGAGCAGTTCTTC TRBV2 - TRBJ2-1 -
CASSPGLAGSQETQYF TGTGCCAGCAGCCCTGGACTAGCGGGAAGCCAAGAGACCCAGTACTTC TRBV5-6 TRBD2 TRBJ2-5 -
CASSLALGGLNIQYF TGCGCCAGCAGCTTGGCGCTAGGAGGACTAAACATTCAGTACTTC TRBV5-1 - TRBJ2-4 -
CASETFSGEQYF TGTGCCAGCGAGACTTTCTCTGGCGAGCAGTACTTC TRBV5-8 - TRBJ2-7 many
CASSAGLYNEKLFF TGTGCCAGCAGCGCGGGTCTCTATAATGAAAAACTGTTTTTT TRBV9 - TRBJ1-4 -
CASSPGHNLNSPLHF TGTGCCAGCAGCCCTGGACACAACCTAAATTCACCCCTCCACTTT TRBV28 - TRBJ1-6 -
CASSLAGTSQETQYF TGCGCCAGCAGCTTGGCCGGGACTAGCCAAGAGACCCAGTACTTC TRBV5-1 TRBD2 TRBJ2-5 -
CASSLGRVVNEQYF TGTGCCAGCAGCTTAGGCAGGGTTGTGAACGAGCAGTACTTC TRBV7-2 - TRBJ2-7 -
CASSQSGQGNTIYF TGTGCCAGCAGCCAATCGGGTCAGGGAAACACCATATATTTT TRBV6-6 - TRBJ1-3 -
CASSLRGPYEQYF TGTGCCAGCAGTTTAAGGGGCCCCTACGAGCAGTACTTC TRBV27 - TRBJ2-7 -
CASSETGGISYEQYF TGTGCCAGCAGTGAAACAGGGGGTATCTCCTACGAGCAGTACTTC TRBV2 TRBD1 TRBJ2-7 -
CASSLAGREGRYEQYF TGCGCCAGCAGCTTGGCAGGGCGGGAGGGTAGATACGAGCAGTACTTC TRBV5-1 TRBD2 TRBJ2-7 once
CASSLSSSVNQPQHF TGTGCCAGCAGTTTAAGTTCCAGCGTGAATCAGCCCCAGCATTTT TRBV28 - TRBJ1-5 -
CASSLTTGGSGNTIYF TGTGCCAGCAGCTTAACGACAGGGGGCTCTGGAAACACCATATATTTT TRBV7-9 TRBD1 TRBJ1-3 -
CASNIGGRGLGQPQHF TGTGCCAGTAATATCGGAGGCAGGGGGCTGGGTCAGCCCCAGCATTTT TRBV19 TRBD1 TRBJ1-5 -
CASSPTGHTDTQYF TGTGCCAGCAGCCCAACAGGGCACACAGATACGCAGTATTTT TRBV5-4 - TRBJ2-3 -
CASNSGSGATNEKLFF TGTGCCAGCAACAGTGGGTCAGGTGCAACTAATGAAAAACTGTTTTTT TRBV7-9 - TRBJ1-4 -
CASSTAGRLQETQYF TGTGCCAGCAGCACCGCAGGCAGGCTGCAAGAGACCCAGTACTTC TRBV7-9 - TRBJ2-5 -
CASSLAGQGAGETQYF TGCGCCAGCAGCTTGGCCGGACAGGGGGCCGGAGAGACCCAGTACTTC TRBV5-1 TRBD1 TRBJ2-5 -
CASSLVRQDIYGYTF TGTGCCAGCAGTTTAGTGAGGCAGGACATTTATGGCTACACCTTC TRBV28 - TRBJ1-2 -
CASLPISSVDPDTQYF TGTGCCAGCTTACCCATTAGTAGCGTAGATCCAGATACGCAGTATTTT TRBV7-9 - TRBJ2-3 -
CASSVMGSTNEKLFF TGTGCCAGCAGTGTAATGGGGTCAACTAATGAAAAACTGTTTTTT TRBV2 - TRBJ1-4 -
CASSHPDRPDYGYTF TGCGCCAGCAGCCACCCGGACAGGCCCGACTATGGCTACACCTTC TRBV4-1 TRBD1 TRBJ1-2 -